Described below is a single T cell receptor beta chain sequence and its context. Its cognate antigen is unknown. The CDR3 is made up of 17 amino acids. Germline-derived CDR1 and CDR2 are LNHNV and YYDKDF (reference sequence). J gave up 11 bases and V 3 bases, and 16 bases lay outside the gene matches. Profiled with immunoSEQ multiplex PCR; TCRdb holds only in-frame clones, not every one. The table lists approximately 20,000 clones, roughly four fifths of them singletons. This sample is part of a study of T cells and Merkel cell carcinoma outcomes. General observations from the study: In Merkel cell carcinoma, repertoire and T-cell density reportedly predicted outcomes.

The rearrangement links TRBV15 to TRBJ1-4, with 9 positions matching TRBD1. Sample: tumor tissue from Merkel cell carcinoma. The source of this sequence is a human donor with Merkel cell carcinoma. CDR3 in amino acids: CATSRALSGQGMEKLFF. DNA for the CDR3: TGTGCCACCAGCAGGGCCCTCTCGGGACAGGGCATGGAGAAACTGTTTTTT.